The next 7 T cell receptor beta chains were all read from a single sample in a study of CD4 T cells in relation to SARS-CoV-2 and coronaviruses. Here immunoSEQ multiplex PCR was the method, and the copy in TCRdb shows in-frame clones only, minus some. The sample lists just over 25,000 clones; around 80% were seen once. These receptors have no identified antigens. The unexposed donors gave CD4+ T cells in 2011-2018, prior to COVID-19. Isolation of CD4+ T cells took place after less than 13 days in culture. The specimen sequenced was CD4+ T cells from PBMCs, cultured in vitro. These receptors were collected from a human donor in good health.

CDR3 sequence (DNA): TGTGCCAGCAGCTTAGAGATGACTAGCGCCGCGAGCTCCTACAATGAGCAGTTCTTC. Amino acids: CASSLEMTSAASSYNEQFF. The V call is TRBV11-2, the J call TRBJ2-1, with TRBD2 identical over 8 bases. The trim removed 0 bases at V and 0 bases at J, leaving 10 bases unmatched. From germline, CDR1 is SGHAT and CDR2 FQNNGV. The CDR3 totals 19 residues.

For the CDR3, the DNA is TGTGCCAGCAGTTCCTTCGATGAGCAGTTCTTC. This encodes CASSSFDEQFF. The J gene is TRBJ2-1, the V gene TRBV2; no clear D. Germline CDR1 reads SNHLY; CDR2 reads FYNNEI. The CDR3 spans 11 residues. V lost 5 bases and J lost 8, with 7 bases in between.

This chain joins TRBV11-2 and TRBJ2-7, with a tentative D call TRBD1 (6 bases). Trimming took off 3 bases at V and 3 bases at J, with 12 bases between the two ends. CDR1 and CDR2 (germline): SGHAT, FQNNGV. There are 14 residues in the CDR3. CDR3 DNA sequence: TGTGCCAGCAGCTTCCGGGACATTAACTACGAGCAGTACTTC. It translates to CASSFRDINYEQYF. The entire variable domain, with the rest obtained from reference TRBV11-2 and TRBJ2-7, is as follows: EAGVAQSPRYKIIEKRQSVAFWCNPISGHATLYWYQQILGQGPKLLIQFQNNGVVDDSQLPKDRFSAERLKGVDSTLKIQPAKLEDSAVYLCASSFRDINYEQYFGPGTRLTVT.

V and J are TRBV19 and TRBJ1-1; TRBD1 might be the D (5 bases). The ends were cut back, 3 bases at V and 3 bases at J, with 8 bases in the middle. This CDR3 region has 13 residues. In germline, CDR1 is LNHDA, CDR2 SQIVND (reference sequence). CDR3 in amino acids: CASSMGRDTEAFF. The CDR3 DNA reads TGTGCCAGTAGTATGGGCAGGGACACTGAAGCTTTCTTT.

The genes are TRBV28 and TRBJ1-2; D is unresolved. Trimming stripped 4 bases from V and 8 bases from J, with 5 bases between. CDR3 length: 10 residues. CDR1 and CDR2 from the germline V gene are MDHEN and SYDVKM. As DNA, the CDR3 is TGTGCCAGCAGTTCTGTAGGCTACACCTTC. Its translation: CASSSVGYTF.

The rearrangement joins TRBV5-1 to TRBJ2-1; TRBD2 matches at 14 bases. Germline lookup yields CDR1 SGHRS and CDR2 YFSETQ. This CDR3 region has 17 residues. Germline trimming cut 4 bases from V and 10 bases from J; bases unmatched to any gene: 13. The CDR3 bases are TGCGCCAGCAGCCCATCTGCTGGGACTAGCGGGAGCGTAGAGCAGTTCTTC. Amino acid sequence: CASSPSAGTSGSVEQFF.

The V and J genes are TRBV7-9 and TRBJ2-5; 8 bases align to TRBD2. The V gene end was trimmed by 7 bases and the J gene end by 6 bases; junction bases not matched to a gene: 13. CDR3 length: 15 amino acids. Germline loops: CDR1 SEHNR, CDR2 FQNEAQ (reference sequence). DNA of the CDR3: TGTGCCAGCACCTCCGGGCCCGGGGGGGTGAAGACCCAGTACTTC. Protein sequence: CASTSGPGGVKTQYF. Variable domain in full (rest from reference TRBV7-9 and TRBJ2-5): DTGVSQNPRHKITKRGQNVTFRCDPISEHNRLYWYRQTLGQGPEFLTYFQNEAQLEKSRLLSDRFSAERPKGSFSTLEIQRTEQGDSAMYLCASTSGPGGVKTQYFGPGTRLLVL.